The 4 T cell receptor beta chains presented below share a single source sample, sequenced in a study of T cell responses to AZD1222 COVID-19 vaccine. Some clones are missing from TCRdb's copy, which holds only in-frame ones; the method was immunoSEQ multiplex PCR. The sample includes 90,000 to 150,000 clones, 85% to 90% of them seen just once. This specimen was peripheral blood, taken on day 0 of AZD1222 vaccination. The source is an adult in good health.

The chain uses TRBV24-1 and TRBJ2-1; weak D call: TRBD1 (6 bases). This CDR3 comprises 15 residues. V lost 5 bases to trimming and J lost 2 bases, with 12 bases between them. Germline-derived CDR1 and CDR2 are KGHDR and SFDVKD. The CDR3 reads CATSALGTPYNEQFF. In DNA, the CDR3 is TGTGCCACCAGTGCCCTGGGGACACCCTACAATGAGCAGTTCTTC.

The V and J genes are TRBV6-5 and TRBJ1-4; D not resolved. V dropped 6 bases and J dropped 4 bases, with 12 bases sitting between them. This CDR3 region has 14 residues. From germline, CDR1 is MNHEY and CDR2 SVGAGI. Written as DNA, the CDR3 is TGTGCCAGCAGGTTTGGCGCGCTTAATGAAAAACTGTTTTTT. This translates into CASRFGALNEKLFF.

The V and J genes are TRBV3-1 (or the pseudogene TRBV3-2) and TRBJ2-1; D unresolved. This CDR3 is 15 amino acids long. Per germline, CDR1 LGHDT and CDR2 YNNKEL (reference sequence). V lost 4 bases and J 5 bases, leaving 15 bases between the germline ends. The CDR3 loop reads CASSPWAFGHNEQFF. CDR3 DNA sequence: TGTGCCAGCAGCCCTTGGGCCTTCGGCCACAATGAGCAGTTCTTC.

CDR3 amino acids: CASSPGQGVLSGTGELFF. The CDR3, as DNA: TGTGCCAGCTCACCGGGACAGGGGGTTCTTTCTGGCACCGGGGAGCTGTTTTTT. The J gene is TRBJ2-2, the V gene TRBV18, with TRBD1 matching over 11 bases. This CDR3 contains 18 residues. The germline CDR1 and CDR2 sequences are KGHSH and LQKENI. Losses at the gene ends were 3 bases for V and 4 bases for J; bases not matched to a gene: 10.